The TCR beta chain under discussion was sequenced for a study of cytomegalovirus exposure and HLA in healthy donors. A word on this clone: As yet, its antigen is unknown.

Overall study results and limits: Analysis was performed later, and it showed HLA-associated TCR beta chains to be more clonally expanded than equally common others.

CDR3 size: 16 residues. Germline V gives CDR1 LGHNA, CDR2 YNFKEQ. Between the trimmed V and J ends, which lost 3 bases and 6 bases, there was a span of 18 bases. With 60 Vbeta and 13 Jbeta primers, the PCR was carried out. How the authors handled the data: Roughly 76 million unique TCR beta chains, about 10 million of them shared, were counted by a later analysis. Clones were sequenced by immunoSEQ multiplex PCR, and TCRdb holds only the in-frame ones, with some missing. The DNA was the basis for D and trimming; V, J and clone size are from that table. The table has about 150,000 clones, about 77% seen once; the top ten hold around 1.3%. Everyone who donated was a healthy bone marrow donor.

V usage is TRBV4-2 and J usage is TRBJ1-5; D is perhaps TRBD1 (5 bases). Sequencing input: PBMCs. The source is a woman between 40 and 55 years old in good health and CMV-seronegative. For the CDR3, the DNA is TGTGCCAGCAGCCACGGAGTCTCCAGGGAGGGTCAGCCCCAGCATTTT. This translates into CASSHGVSREGQPQHF.